The source of this TCR beta chain is a study of vaccination effects on CD4 cells after COVID-19. Regarding this clone: Its specificity is unknown.

The study, taken as a whole, reports: The study had few convalescent patients and no early post-infection timepoints. After vaccination, at late timepoints, clones induced by infection and by vaccine contracted markedly.

Using viral peptide pools, the ViraFEST assay grew out antigen-specific CD4+ T cells prior to sequencing. Cultured cells yielded isolated CD4+ T cells after about ten days. Vaccine administered to participants consisted of two doses of either BNT162b2 or mRNA-1273. Each well held 2 million to 2.5 million PBMC cultured with around 9.4 ug/ml peptides and roughly 9.7 IU/ml IL-2. Trimming pared 8 bases from V and 6 bases from J, leaving 10 bases between. Looked up from germline, CDR1 is MDHEN and CDR2 is SYDVKM. The CDR3 is 12 amino acids. The data were produced by immunoSEQ multiplex PCR, yet TCRdb's version contains in-frame clones alone and is incomplete. Here the sample spans roughly 71,000 clones, approximately 80% being singletons.

J is TRBJ1-4 and V is TRBV28; D is undetermined. The sequences come from CD4+ T cells from PBMCs cultured with HCoV-229E spike peptides, collected after COVID-19 vaccination. The origin of this receptor is a human donor who received a COVID-19 vaccine. CDR3 in DNA: TGTGCCAGCGCCGTAAGGGATGAAAAACTGTTTTTT. Amino acid sequence: CASAVRDEKLFF.